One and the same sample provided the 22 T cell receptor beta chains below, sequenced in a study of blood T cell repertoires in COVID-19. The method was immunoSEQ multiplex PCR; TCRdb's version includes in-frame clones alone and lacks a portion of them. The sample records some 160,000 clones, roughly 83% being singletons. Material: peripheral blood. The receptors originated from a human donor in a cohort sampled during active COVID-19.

The CDR3 loop is CASSSGGNNEQFF. The CDR3 DNA is TGTGCCAGCAGTTCCGGGGGTAACAATGAGCAGTTCTTC. The chain couples TRBV28 to TRBJ2-1; D may be TRBD2 (6 bases). CDR1 is MDHEN and CDR2 is SYDVKM in the germline V gene. The CDR3 loop spans 13 amino acids. The V end was cut by 4 bases, the J end by 5 bases, with 9 bases between.

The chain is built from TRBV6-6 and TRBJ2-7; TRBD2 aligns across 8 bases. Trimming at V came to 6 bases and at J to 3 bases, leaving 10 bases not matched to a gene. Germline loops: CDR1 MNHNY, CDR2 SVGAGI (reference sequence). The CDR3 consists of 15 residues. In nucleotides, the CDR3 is TGTGCCAGCAGGTCGCCGGGGGGGGCAAACTACGAGCAGTACTTC. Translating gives CASRSPGGANYEQYF.

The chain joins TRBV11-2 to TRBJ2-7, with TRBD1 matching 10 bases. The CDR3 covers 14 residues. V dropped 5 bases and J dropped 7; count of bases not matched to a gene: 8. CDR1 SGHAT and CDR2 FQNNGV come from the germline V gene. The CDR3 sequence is CASSPGQGIGEQYF. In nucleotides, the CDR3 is TGTGCCAGCAGCCCGGGACAGGGGATAGGGGAGCAGTACTTC.

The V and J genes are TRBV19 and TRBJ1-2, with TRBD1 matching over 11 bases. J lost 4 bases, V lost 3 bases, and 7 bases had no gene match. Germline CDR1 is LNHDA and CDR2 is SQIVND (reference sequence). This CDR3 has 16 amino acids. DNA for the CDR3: TGTGCCAGTAGTATGCCGGACAGGGGGCAAGGCTATGGCTACACCTTC. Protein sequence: CASSMPDRGQGYGYTF.

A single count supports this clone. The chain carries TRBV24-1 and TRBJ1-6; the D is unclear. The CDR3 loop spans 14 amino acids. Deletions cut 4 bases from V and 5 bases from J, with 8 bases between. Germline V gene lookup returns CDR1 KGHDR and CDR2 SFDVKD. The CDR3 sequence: CATSETRNNSPLHF. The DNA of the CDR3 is TGTGCCACCAGTGAGACAAGGAATAATTCACCCCTCCACTTT.

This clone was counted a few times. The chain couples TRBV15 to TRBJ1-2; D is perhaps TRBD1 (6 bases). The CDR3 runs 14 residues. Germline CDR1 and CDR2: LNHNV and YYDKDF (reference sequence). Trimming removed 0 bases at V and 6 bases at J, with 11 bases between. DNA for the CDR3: TGTGCCACCAGCAGAGATCAGGGGCCCAATGGCTACACCTTC. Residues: CATSRDQGPNGYTF.

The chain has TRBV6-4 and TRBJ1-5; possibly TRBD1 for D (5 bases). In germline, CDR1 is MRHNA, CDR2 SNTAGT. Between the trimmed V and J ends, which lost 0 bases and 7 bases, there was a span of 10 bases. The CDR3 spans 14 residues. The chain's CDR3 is CASSDSKGPQPQHF. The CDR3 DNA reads TGTGCCAGCAGTGACTCCAAGGGGCCGCAGCCCCAGCATTTT.

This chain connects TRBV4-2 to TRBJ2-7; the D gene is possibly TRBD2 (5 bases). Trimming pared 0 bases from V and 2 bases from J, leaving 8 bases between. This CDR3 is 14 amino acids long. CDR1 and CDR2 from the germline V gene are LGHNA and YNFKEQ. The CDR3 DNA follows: TGTGCCAGCAGCCAAGACGAGGGCGCCTACGAGCAGTACTTC. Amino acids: CASSQDEGAYEQYF.

The CDR3 nucleotides read TGTGCCAGCAAACCTGGGAGTGGGGTGGAGACCCAGTACTTC. Protein sequence: CASKPGSGVETQYF. The rearrangement uses TRBV2 and TRBJ2-5, with TRBD2 as a possible D gene (5 bases). Germline V gene data show CDR1 as SNHLY and CDR2 as FYNNEI. The CDR3 runs 14 residues. Trimming left V 7 bases short and J 5 bases short, with 17 bases between.

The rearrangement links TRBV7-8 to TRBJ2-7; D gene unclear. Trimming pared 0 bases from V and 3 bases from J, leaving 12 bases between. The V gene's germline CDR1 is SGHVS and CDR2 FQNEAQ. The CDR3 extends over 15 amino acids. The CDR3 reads CASSLARQTFYEQYF. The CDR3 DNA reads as TGTGCCAGCAGCTTAGCGCGTCAGACATTCTACGAGCAGTACTTC.

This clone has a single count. In DNA, the CDR3 is TGTGCCAGCACCATAGGGGGGGCCTACGAGCAGTACTTC. It specifies CASTIGGAYEQYF. The J gene is TRBJ2-7, the V gene TRBV5-4, with D possibly TRBD2 on 7 matching bases. This CDR3 is 13 amino acids long. With 6 bases removed from V and 2 bases from J, the gap between germline ends came to 12 bases. Per the germline V gene, CDR1 is SGHNT and CDR2 is YYREEE (reference sequence).

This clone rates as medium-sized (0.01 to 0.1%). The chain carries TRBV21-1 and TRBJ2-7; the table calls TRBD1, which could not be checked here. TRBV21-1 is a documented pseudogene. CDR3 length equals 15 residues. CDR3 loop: CASSGKITGAGEQYF. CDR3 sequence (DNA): TGTGCCAGCAGCGGAAAGATTACAGGGGCAGGGGAGCAGTACTTC.

CDR3 region: CASSQGQGANYGYTF. DNA for the CDR3: TGTGCCAGCAGCCAGGGACAGGGGGCTAACTATGGCTACACCTTC. The chain carries TRBV3-1 (or the pseudogene TRBV3-2) and TRBJ1-2, with 11 bases aligning to TRBD1. Looked up from germline, CDR1 is LGHDT and CDR2 is YNNKEL (reference sequence). J lost 0 bases, V lost 3 bases, and 0 bases had no gene match. CDR3 length equals 15 residues.

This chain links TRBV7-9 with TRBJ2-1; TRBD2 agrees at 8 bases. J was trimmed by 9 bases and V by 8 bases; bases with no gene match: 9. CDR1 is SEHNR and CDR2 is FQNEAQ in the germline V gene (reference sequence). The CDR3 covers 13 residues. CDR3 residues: CASAGLALSEQFF. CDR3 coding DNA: TGTGCCAGCGCTGGACTAGCCCTGAGTGAGCAGTTCTTC.

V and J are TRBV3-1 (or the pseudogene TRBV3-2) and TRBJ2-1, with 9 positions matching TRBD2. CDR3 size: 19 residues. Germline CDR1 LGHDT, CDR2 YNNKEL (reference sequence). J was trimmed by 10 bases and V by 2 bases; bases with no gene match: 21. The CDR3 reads CASSQTSLRRREGRWEQFF. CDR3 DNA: TGTGCCAGCAGCCAAACCTCCCTCCGGAGGCGGGAGGGCCGGTGGGAGCAGTTCTTC.

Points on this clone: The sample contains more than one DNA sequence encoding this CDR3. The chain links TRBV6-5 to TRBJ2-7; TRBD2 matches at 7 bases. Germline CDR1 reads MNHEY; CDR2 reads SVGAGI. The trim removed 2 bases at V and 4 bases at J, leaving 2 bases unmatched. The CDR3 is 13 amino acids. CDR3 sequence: CASSYVGGYEQYF. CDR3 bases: TGTGCCAGCAGTTACGTGGGGGGGTACGAGCAGTACTTC.

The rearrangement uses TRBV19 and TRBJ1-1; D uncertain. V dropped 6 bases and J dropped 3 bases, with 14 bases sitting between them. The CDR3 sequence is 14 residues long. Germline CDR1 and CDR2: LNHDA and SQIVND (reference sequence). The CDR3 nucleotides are TGTGCCAGTAGCGACCCAGGATTATACACTGAAGCTTTCTTT. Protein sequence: CASSDPGLYTEAFF.

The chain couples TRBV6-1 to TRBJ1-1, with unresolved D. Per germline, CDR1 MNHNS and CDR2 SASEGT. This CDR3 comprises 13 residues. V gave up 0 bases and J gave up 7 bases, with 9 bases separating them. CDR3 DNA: TGTGCCAGCAGTGAAGCGCTTCGGGATGAAGCTTTCTTT. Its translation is CASSEALRDEAFF.

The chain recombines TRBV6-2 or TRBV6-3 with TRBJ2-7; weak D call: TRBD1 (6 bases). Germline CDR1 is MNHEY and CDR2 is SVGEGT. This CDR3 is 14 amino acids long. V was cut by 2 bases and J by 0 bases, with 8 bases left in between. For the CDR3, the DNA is TGTGCCAGCAGTTACCGGGACACCTCCTACGAGCAGTACTTC. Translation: CASSYRDTSYEQYF.

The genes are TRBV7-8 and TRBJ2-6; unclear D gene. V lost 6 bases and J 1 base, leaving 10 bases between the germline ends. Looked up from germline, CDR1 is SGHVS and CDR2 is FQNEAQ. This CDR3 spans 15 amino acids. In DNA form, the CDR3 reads TGTGCCAGCAGTTACAGACGTTCTGGGGCCAACGTCCTGACTTTC. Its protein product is CASSYRRSGANVLTF.

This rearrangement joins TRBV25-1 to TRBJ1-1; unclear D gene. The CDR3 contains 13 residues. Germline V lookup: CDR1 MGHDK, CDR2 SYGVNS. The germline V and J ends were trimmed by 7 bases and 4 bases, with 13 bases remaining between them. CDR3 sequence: CASMPPAGTEAFF. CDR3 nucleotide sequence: TGTGCCAGCATGCCTCCGGCGGGCACTGAAGCTTTCTTT.

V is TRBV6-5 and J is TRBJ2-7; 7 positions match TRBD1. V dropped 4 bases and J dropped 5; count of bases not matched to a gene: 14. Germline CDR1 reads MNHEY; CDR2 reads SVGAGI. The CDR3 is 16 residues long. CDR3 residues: CASSLSSPTGRDEQYF. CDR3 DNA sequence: TGTGCCAGCAGTTTGTCAAGCCCGACAGGGCGGGACGAGCAGTACTTC.